The entry below describes one T cell receptor (beta chain). The antigen remains undetermined. Other nucleotide sequences in the sample specify the same CDR3. CD45RO-negative, CCR7-positively selected cells formed the naive CD8 fraction, excluding terminally differentiated effector memory CD45RA+ cells. The assay was run at deep level. Libraries were prepared by immunoSEQ multiplex PCR; TCRdb keeps only in-frame clonotypes and omits some of them. The table lists around 2.1 million clones, about 93% of them singletons, with around 1.7% in the top ten. This entry is derived from a study of shared clonotypes between healthy human individuals. Overall study results and limits: In a few donors, around 4.5% of naive CD4 clonotypes appeared in common. Only blood samples were collected, and tissue repertoires likely differ.

The CDR3 spans 15 residues. CDR1 and CDR2 (germline): SGDLS, YYNGEE. The V gene lost 4 bases and the J gene lost 0 bases, with 12 bases spanning the gap. V usage is TRBV9 and J usage is TRBJ2-3; maybe TRBD2 (5 bases). The origin of this receptor is a man between 18 and 35 years old in good health. Some clones in this sample may be carry-over from other donors' samples. The sequencing input was naive CD8+ T cells from PBMCs. The CDR3 region is CASSPGTTSTDTQYF. CDR3 bases: TGTGCCAGCAGCCCGGGAACTACCAGCACAGATACGCAGTATTTT.